This TCR beta chain was recovered during a study of type 1 regulatory T cells. Study overall: This in vitro CD4 product, T-allo10, is enriched for Tr1 cells and alloantigen-specific. Study-level results: Compared with non-Tr1 cells, Tr1 cells showed a narrower TCR repertoire.

Via MiXCR, TCRdb re-called the reads, giving one row per CDR3 protein. The repertoire consists of about 62,000 distinct CDR3 sequences, with 62% occurring once and the leading ten covering about 1.7%. Turning to this clonotype: Its antigen is not known.

This CDR3 has 16 amino acids. V shed 2 bases and J shed 0 bases, with 10 bases lying between them. Germline V gene sequence: CDR1 MNHNS, CDR2 SASEGT. Material for sequencing was cultured non-Tr1 T cells, either the whole culture or a sorted T cell fraction (not recorded which). V is TRBV6-1 and J is TRBJ2-2, with a weak D call TRBD1 (5 bases). The sequence derives from a human donor in good health. CDR3: CASSERWGANTGELFF. The CDR3 DNA follows: TGTGCCAGCAGTGAACGTTGGGGCGCGAACACCGGGGAGCTGTTTTTT.